A single sample is the source of the 2 T cell receptor beta chains below, sequenced in a study of Ad26.COV2.S vaccination and SARS-CoV-2 variants (TCRdb year 2021). The sample's treatment or condition label is to be understood as: some 20 received Ad26.COV2.S at low or high dose, single or two shots; roughly 5 received placebo; per-sample allocation not given. For vaccine and placebo recipients, the sequenced repertoires came from samples collected on day 63 after the first injection. The library relied on the immunoSEQ multiplex PCR assay. TCRdb carries this immuneACCESS record with in-frame sequences only. Its versions omit some clonotypes, under half of them owing to an unresolved V gene in the studies checked, with the rest unexplained. The sample table shows a few hundred thousand clones, and 88% are seen once. 3.6% of the sample goes to the ten largest clones. The source material was peripheral blood, sampled in a trial of Ad26.COV2.S vaccine versus placebo. These receptors came from a person between 18 and 59 years old who received the Ad26.COV2.S COVID-19 vaccine or a placebo.

The chain has TRBV6-5 and TRBJ2-5; D possibly corresponds to TRBD1 (7 bases). Trimming pared 8 bases from V and 2 bases from J, leaving 15 bases between. From germline, CDR1 is MNHEY and CDR2 SVGAGI. The CDR3 is 14 residues long. CDR3 region: CASGGTTGQETQYF. CDR3 coding DNA: TGTGCCAGCGGGGGGACGACAGGGCAAGAGACCCAGTACTTC.

The rearrangement links TRBV10-1 to TRBJ1-4; unclear D gene. Trimming cost V 8 bases and J 8 bases, with 15 bases left between them. This CDR3 region has 13 residues. In germline, CDR1 is WNHNN, CDR2 SYGVQD (reference sequence). The CDR3: CASQLTLGEKLFF. CDR3 in DNA: TGCGCCAGCCAACTTACCCTCGGGGAAAAACTGTTTTTT.